This T cell receptor beta chain emerged from a study of T-cell memory formation after mild COVID-19. Background on the study: Largely donor-specific sequence clusters came from two donors. Notes on the study in general: CD4+ bias marked clones expanding day 15 to 37, unlike balanced contracting clones. CD4+ clones that contracted lay mainly in CM and EM; CD8+ ones lay in EMRA. Certain responding clones were present in pre-infection memory, suggesting participation of cross-reactive memory.

The germline gives CDR1 KGHDR, CDR2 SFDVKD. This CDR3 is built from 14 residues. V lost 5 bases and J 0 bases, leaving 7 bases between the germline ends. MiXCR, run by TCRdb on the 5' RACE reads, gives a single entry per CDR3 protein. The sample has roughly 340,000 distinct CDR3 sequences; 20% to 25% are singletons. Only one count was recorded for this clonotype. Antigen: not known. Input material: PBMCs or a T cell subset sorted from them (not recorded which). The sequence was collected from a man between 18 and 29 years old who had mild COVID-19 (a few samples of this study predate the infection). Cell type and time point are not known. The genes are TRBV24-1 and TRBJ1-5, with D hard to call. The CDR3 sequence: CATSAGGSNQPQHF. CDR3 DNA: TGTGCCACCAGTGCGGGCGGTAGCAATCAGCCCCAGCATTTT.